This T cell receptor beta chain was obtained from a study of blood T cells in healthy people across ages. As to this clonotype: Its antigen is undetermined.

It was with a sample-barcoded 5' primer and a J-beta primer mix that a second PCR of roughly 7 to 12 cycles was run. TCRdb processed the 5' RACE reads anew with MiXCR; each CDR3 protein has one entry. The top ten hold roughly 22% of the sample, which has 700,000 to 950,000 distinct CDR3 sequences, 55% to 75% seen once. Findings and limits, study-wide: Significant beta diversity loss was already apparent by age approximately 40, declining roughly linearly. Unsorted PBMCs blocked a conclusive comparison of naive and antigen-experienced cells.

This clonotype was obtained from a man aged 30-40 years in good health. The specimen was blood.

The CDR3 DNA reads TGTGCCAGCTCACCAGTTAGCCACAGGGAAGCTTTCTTT. Residues: CASSPVSHREAFF. The chain joins TRBV18 to TRBJ1-1; D may be TRBD1 (5 bases). Trimming stripped 2 bases from V and 8 bases from J, with 12 bases between. The germline CDR1 and CDR2 sequences are KGHSH and LQKENI. The CDR3 covers 13 residues.